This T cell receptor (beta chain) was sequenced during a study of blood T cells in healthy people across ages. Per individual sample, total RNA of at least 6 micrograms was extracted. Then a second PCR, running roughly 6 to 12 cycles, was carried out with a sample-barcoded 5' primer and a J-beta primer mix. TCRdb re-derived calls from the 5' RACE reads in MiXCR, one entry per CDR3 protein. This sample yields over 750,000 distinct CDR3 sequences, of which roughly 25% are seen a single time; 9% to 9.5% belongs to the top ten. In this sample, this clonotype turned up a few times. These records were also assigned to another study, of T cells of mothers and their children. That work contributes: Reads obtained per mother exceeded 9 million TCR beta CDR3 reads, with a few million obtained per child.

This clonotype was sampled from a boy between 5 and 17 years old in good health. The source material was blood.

The CDR3 sequence: CASRWRGQGPYEQYF. The CDR3 nucleotides read TGTGCCAGCAGATGGAGGGGACAGGGACCCTACGAGCAGTACTTC. The chain uses TRBV28 and TRBJ2-5; 9 bases are a match to TRBD1. The J call could be wrong; TRBJ2-7 is a better fit for the DNA end. The CDR3 covers 15 residues. CDR1 and CDR2 (germline): MDHEN, SYDVKM.